The 27 T cell receptor beta chains below all came from one sample that was sequenced in a study of blood T cell repertoires in COVID-19. The assay was immunoSEQ multiplex PCR, and TCRdb's table has in-frame clones only and misses some. The sample includes some 150,000 clones, 80% to 85% of them seen just once. Sequencing was performed on peripheral blood. These receptors were obtained from a human donor with acute or convalescent COVID-19. The donor label of this sample is uncertain.

The chain combines TRBV27 with TRBJ1-1; possible D gene TRBD1, 6 bases. The CDR3 has 14 amino acids. Trimming cost V 7 bases and J 1 base, with 13 bases left between them. The germline CDR1 and CDR2 sequences are MNHEY and SMNVEV (reference sequence). DNA for the CDR3: TGTGCCAGCATGGGGGCCGACAGGAACACTGAAGCTTTCTTT. Its protein is CASMGADRNTEAFF.

In this sample, this clone turned up a few times. V and J are TRBV2 and TRBJ2-7; 10 bases fit TRBD1. The CDR3 length is 16 residues. Trimming at V came to 7 bases and at J to 1 base, leaving 10 bases not matched to a gene. Germline values: CDR1 SNHLY, CDR2 FYNNEI. The CDR3 loop is CASTSEGQGRSYEQYF. As DNA, the CDR3 is TGTGCCAGCACTTCCGAGGGACAGGGGCGATCCTACGAGCAGTACTTC.

The V call is TRBV21-1, the J call TRBJ2-7; the D call of TRBD1 is as the table states it, not checked on the DNA. TRBV21-1 has pseudogene status. The CDR3 has 14 residues. The CDR3 region is CASSGTVGPYEQYF. The CDR3 DNA sequence: TGTGCCAGCAGCGGGACAGTAGGACCCTACGAGCAGTACTTC.

The rearrangement joins TRBV5-6 to TRBJ1-1, with TRBD1 as a possible D gene (6 bases). Trimming stripped 1 base from V and 2 bases from J, with 12 bases between. Germline assignment: CDR1 SGHDT and CDR2 YYEEEE. The CDR3 is made up of 15 amino acids. The CDR3 is CASSLLDRDNTEAFF. CDR3 coding DNA: TGTGCCAGCAGCTTGTTGGACAGAGATAACACTGAAGCTTTCTTT.

V gene TRBV27 combines with J gene TRBJ1-6; a possible D gene is TRBD1 (6 bases). The V end lost 4 bases, the J end lost 7 bases, and 14 bases lay between the germline ends. The CDR3 runs to 15 residues. CDR1 is MNHEY and CDR2 is SMNVEV in the germline V gene (reference sequence). The CDR3 DNA sequence: TGTGCCAGCAGTTCCGGCAGGGGTGCGAATTCACCCCTCCACTTT. As protein: CASSSGRGANSPLHF.

The J gene is TRBJ1-2, the V gene TRBV5-1; 9 bases match TRBD1. The V segment lost 1 base and the J segment 3 bases; nucleotides outside the gene matches: 13. The CDR3 runs 18 residues. CDR1 and CDR2 (germline): SGHRS, YFSETQ. The chain's CDR3 is CASSLRTGELQLDYGYTF. CDR3 bases: TGCGCCAGCAGCTTGAGGACAGGGGAGTTACAGCTAGACTATGGCTACACCTTC.

The J gene is TRBJ1-2, the V gene TRBV27; possibly TRBD1 for D (6 bases). The CDR3 contains 18 residues. The V end lost 3 bases, the J end lost 3 bases, and 23 bases lay between the germline ends. Germline CDR1 and CDR2: MNHEY and SMNVEV (reference sequence). CDR3 bases: TGTGCCAGCAGTTTCGGTACAGGGAAAAGGGGACTAGACTATGGCTACACCTTC. Amino acids: CASSFGTGKRGLDYGYTF.

This rearrangement joins TRBV14 to TRBJ2-7; TRBD2 matches 8 bases. CDR3 length: 16 residues. The junction had 14 bases not matched to a gene; V was cut back by 4 bases and J by 6 bases. CDR1 and CDR2 (germline): SGHDN, FVKESK. The CDR3 DNA sequence: TGTGCCAGCAGCCCCGTAGCGGGAAAGTCCTCGGCCGAGCAGTACTTC. Translation gives CASSPVAGKSSAEQYF. Based on the CDR3 plus reference TRBV14 and TRBJ2-7, the full variable domain is EAGVTQFPSHSVIEKGQTVTLRCDPISGHDNLYWYRRVMGKEIKFLLHFVKESKQDESGMPNNRFLAERTGGTYSTLKVQPAELEDSGVYFCASSPVAGKSSAEQYFGPGTRLTVT.

The CDR3 is CAWSTLSWANTGELFF. The CDR3 DNA reads TGTGCCTGGAGTACTCTTAGCTGGGCGAACACCGGGGAGCTGTTTTTT. The V call is TRBV30, the J call TRBJ2-2; unclear D gene. Trimming pared 2 bases from V and 0 bases from J, leaving 13 bases between. There are 16 residues in the CDR3. The germline CDR1 and CDR2 sequences are GTSNPN and SVGIG (reference sequence).

The chain has TRBV7-9 and TRBJ2-7, with 9 bases that match TRBD1. The CDR3 length is 17 residues. Unmatched junction bases numbered 13, after V lost 5 bases and J lost 2 bases. Germline V lookup: CDR1 SEHNR, CDR2 FQNEAQ (reference sequence). CDR3 residues: CASSPDLGQGRPYEQYF. CDR3 bases: TGTGCCAGCAGCCCTGATCTTGGACAGGGGCGTCCCTACGAGCAGTACTTC.

The CDR3 loop is CASSFGGGTGNTIYF. The CDR3 DNA sequence: TGCGCCAGCAGCTTCGGCGGGGGGACTGGAAACACCATATATTTT. The chain carries TRBV5-1 and TRBJ1-3; a possible D gene is TRBD1 (5 bases). Germline CDR1 SGHRS, CDR2 YFSETQ. CDR3 length: 15 amino acids. The V and J ends lost 2 bases and 2 bases respectively, with 11 bases between them.

This clone showed up just once. The V and J genes are TRBV29-1 and TRBJ1-5; 10 bases are shared with TRBD1. The J segment lost 2 bases and the V segment lost 4 bases, leaving 5 bases of the junction unmatched. This CDR3 has 15 amino acids. From germline, CDR1 is SQVTM and CDR2 ANQGSEA. The CDR3 DNA follows: TGCAGCGTTGCGCCCGGGACAGGGGGCAATCAGCCCCAGCATTTT. Translating gives CSVAPGTGGNQPQHF.

In this sample, this clone turned up many times. V and J are TRBV18 and TRBJ2-7; tentative D call: TRBD1 (5 bases). This CDR3 contains 14 residues. Looked up from germline, CDR1 is KGHSH and CDR2 is LQKENI. Trimming took off 3 bases at V and 9 bases at J, with 18 bases between the two ends. CDR3 residues: CASSPGQGPSGQYF. As DNA, the CDR3 is TGTGCCAGCTCACCGGGGCAGGGTCCCTCCGGGCAGTACTTC.

This chain links TRBV12-5 with TRBJ2-2; the match to TRBD1 covers 7 bases. Germline V gene sequence: CDR1 LGHNT, CDR2 FRNRAP. CDR3 length: 16 residues. With 1 base clipped from V and 0 bases from J, the junction kept 2 bases outside the gene matches. This CDR3 reads CASGLGGGSNTGELFF. The CDR3 nucleotides read TGTGCTAGTGGTTTGGGAGGGGGCTCGAACACCGGGGAGCTGTTTTTT.

The rearrangement uses TRBV5-1 and TRBJ1-4, with a possible D match to TRBD1 (5 bases). CDR3 size: 15 residues. Trimming took off 9 bases at V and 0 bases at J, with 15 bases between the two ends. Germline V gene lookup returns CDR1 SGHRS and CDR2 YFSETQ. CDR3 region: CANDEWGTTNEKLFF. Written as DNA, the CDR3 is TGCGCCAACGACGAATGGGGCACAACTAATGAAAAACTGTTTTTT.

The V and J genes are TRBV11-2 and TRBJ2-1; weak D call: TRBD2 (6 bases). V was shortened by 1 base and J by 9 bases, with 16 bases between the two germline ends. In germline, CDR1 is SGHAT, CDR2 FQNNGV. The CDR3 extends over 15 amino acids. The CDR3, as DNA: TGTGCCAGCAGCTTAGGAGGGTCTGGCGGGGTTGAGCAGTTCTTC. Translation: CASSLGGSGGVEQFF.

This sequence joins TRBV5-1 and TRBJ2-6, with 7 bases that match TRBD1. The CDR3 sequence is 18 residues long. Germline V gives CDR1 SGHRS, CDR2 YFSETQ. The junction had 12 bases not matched to a gene; V was cut back by 6 bases and J by 0 bases. The CDR3 loop reads CASTYPGQNYSGANVLTF. The CDR3 DNA follows: TGCGCCAGCACCTATCCGGGACAGAACTACTCTGGGGCCAACGTCCTGACTTTC.

V and J are TRBV12-3 or TRBV12-4 and TRBJ2-2; 9 nucleotides line up with TRBD1. The CDR3 totals 12 residues. Trimming removed 11 bases from V and 6 bases from J; junction bases left unmatched: 4. CDR3 loop: CAVQGAPGELFF. The CDR3 DNA reads as TGTGCCGTACAGGGGGCTCCCGGGGAGCTGTTTTTT.

There are a few counts of this clone. V gene TRBV27 combines with J gene TRBJ1-6; D is undetermined. Per germline, CDR1 MNHEY and CDR2 SMNVEV (reference sequence). The CDR3 length is 15 residues. The V end was cut by 5 bases, the J end by 8 bases, with 16 bases between. This CDR3 is CASSPRAIGDSPLHF. The CDR3 DNA is TGTGCCAGCAGTCCCCGGGCCATCGGGGATTCACCCCTCCACTTT.

The chain links TRBV6-5 to TRBJ1-6, with 8 nucleotides matching TRBD1. The CDR3 has 15 residues. The trim removed 2 bases at V and 9 bases at J, leaving 6 bases unmatched. CDR1 MNHEY and CDR2 SVGAGI come from the germline V gene. This CDR3 is CASSYGDRGSSPLHF. The CDR3 DNA is TGTGCCAGCAGTTACGGAGACAGGGGAAGTTCACCCCTCCACTTT.

This sequence joins TRBV10-3 and TRBJ2-2; TRBD2 aligns across 13 bases. V shed 10 bases and J 0 bases; nucleotides not matched to a gene: 5. Germline values: CDR1 ENHRY, CDR2 SYGVKD. This CDR3 comprises 16 residues. For the CDR3, the DNA is TGTGCCACCCTGGGACTAGCGGGGACGAACACCGGGGAGCTGTTTTTT. This sequence encodes CATLGLAGTNTGELFF.

The chain carries TRBV5-1 and TRBJ1-2; 9 positions agree with TRBD1. CDR3 length: 15 residues. Germline V CDR1 and CDR2: SGHRS, YFSETQ. Losses at the gene ends were 0 bases for V and 7 bases for J; bases not matched to a gene: 7. The CDR3 region is CASSLEGQGSGGYTF. CDR3 sequence (DNA): TGCGCCAGCAGCTTGGAGGGACAGGGTTCAGGTGGCTACACCTTC.

The chain couples TRBV5-1 to TRBJ2-3; TRBD1 agrees at 10 bases. Unmatched junction bases numbered 2, after V lost 0 bases and J lost 4 bases. The CDR3 is made up of 15 amino acids. Germline loops: CDR1 SGHRS, CDR2 YFSETQ. The CDR3 bases are TGCGCCAGCAGCTTGGAGACAGGGGGCTCAGATACGCAGTATTTT. This encodes CASSLETGGSDTQYF.

This rearrangement joins TRBV6-2 or TRBV6-3 to TRBJ1-1; D is ambiguous. The CDR3 has 15 amino acids. V shed 5 bases and J shed 3 bases, with 16 bases lying between them. Per the germline V gene, CDR1 is MNHEY and CDR2 is SVGEGT. CDR3 coding DNA: TGTGCCAGCAGTCCCGAGGGCAGAGATTACACTGAAGCTTTCTTT. Residues: CASSPEGRDYTEAFF.

The CDR3 sequence is CASSPYVRDSPLHF. Written as DNA, the CDR3 is TGTGCCAGCAGCCCTTATGTGCGGGATTCACCCCTCCACTTT. This chain uses TRBV5-6 with TRBJ1-6; D remains unclear. The germline gives CDR1 SGHDT, CDR2 YYEEEE. Trimming left V 4 bases short and J 8 bases short, with 13 bases between. This CDR3 comprises 14 residues.

The V call is TRBV4-2, the J call TRBJ2-5, with D maybe TRBD2 (7 bases). V was trimmed by 4 bases and J by 2 bases, leaving 14 bases between them. The CDR3 runs 15 residues. Germline V gives CDR1 LGHNA, CDR2 YNFKEQ. The CDR3 nucleotides read TGTGCCAGCAGCCCTACGCGGGGGCGTCAAGAGACCCAGTACTTC. This encodes CASSPTRGRQETQYF.

The sample holds one count of this clone. V is TRBV7-2 and J is TRBJ1-6; D remains ambiguous. V gave up 1 base and J gave up 3 bases, with 10 bases separating them. Germline V lookup: CDR1 SGHTA, CDR2 FQGNSA. CDR3 length equals 16 residues. CDR3 nucleotide sequence: TGTGCCAGCAGCTTAGAGAGGGCCGACTATAATTCACCCCTCCACTTT. This gives the protein CASSLERADYNSPLHF.